Presented here are 25 T cell receptor beta chains from one specimen sequenced in a study of early T cells in non-severe SARS-CoV-2 infection. TCRdb redid the calling of the 5' RACE reads with MiXCR, one entry per CDR3 protein. Among 65,000 to 95,000 distinct CDR3 sequences listed, around a tenth were seen once. Sequencing was done on a sample of whole blood. These receptors all stem from an adult who was a healthcare worker with PCR-confirmed SARS-CoV-2 infection or an uninfected control (not recorded which).

The genes are TRBV5-1 and TRBJ2-3; D is undetermined. This CDR3 is 15 amino acids long. V was trimmed by 0 bases and J by 0 bases, leaving 8 bases between them. Per the germline V gene, CDR1 is SGHRS and CDR2 is YFSETQ. The CDR3 loop is CASSLGTASTDTQYF. The CDR3 DNA follows: TGCGCCAGCAGCTTGGGAACAGCTAGCACAGATACGCAGTATTTT.

This clonotype was counted ten times or more. The V and J genes are TRBV12-3 or TRBV12-4 and TRBJ1-5, with D unresolved. Trimming cost V 6 bases and J 4 bases, with 10 bases left between them. CDR3 length: 13 amino acids. This CDR3 is CASRPTGNQPQHF. DNA for the CDR3: TGTGCCAGCAGACCGACGGGGAATCAGCCCCAGCATTTT.

This clonotype has a count of ten or more. The J gene is TRBJ2-7, the V gene TRBV5-6; tentative D call: TRBD1 (5 bases). V lost 0 bases to trimming and J lost 0 bases, with 10 bases between them. The CDR3 runs 15 residues. Looked up from germline, CDR1 is SGHDT and CDR2 is YYEEEE. The CDR3 bases are TGTGCCAGCAGCTTGGTTGGGGCCCCCTCCTACGAGCAGTACTTC. Translation: CASSLVGAPSYEQYF.

In its sample, this clonotype was seen many times. The chain joins TRBV3-1 to TRBJ2-7; TRBD1 aligns across 8 bases. The CDR3 length is 15 residues. The germline V gene encodes CDR1 LGHDT and CDR2 YNNKEL (reference sequence). The V and J ends lost 4 bases and 0 bases, in that order; junction bases with no gene match: 5. CDR3 sequence: CASSRDRRSSYEQYF. CDR3 nucleotide sequence: TGTGCCAGCAGCCGGGACAGGAGGAGCTCCTACGAGCAGTACTTC.

This clonotype was detected only a few times. The V call is TRBV15, the J call TRBJ2-5; D is ambiguous. Germline-derived CDR1 and CDR2 are LNHNV and YYDKDF (reference sequence). This CDR3 is built from 13 residues. Trimming left V 5 bases short and J 2 bases short, with 9 bases between. CDR3 sequence reads: CATSEEPQETQYF. DNA for the CDR3: TGTGCCACCAGCGAGGAACCTCAAGAGACCCAGTACTTC.

The CDR3 nucleotides read TGTGCCAGCAGCAAAAACCCCACTAGCACAGATACGCAGTATTTT. It translates to CASSKNPTSTDTQYF. V and J are TRBV7-3 and TRBJ2-3, with D hard to call. The CDR3 length is 15 residues. V lost 5 bases to trimming and J lost 0 bases, with 12 bases between them. Germline CDR1 and CDR2: SGHTA and FQGTGA.

The chain carries TRBV3-1 and TRBJ1-2, with D unclear. The V gene lost 1 base and the J gene lost 8 bases, with 11 bases spanning the gap. The germline V gene encodes CDR1 LGHDT and CDR2 YNNKEL (reference sequence). There are 13 residues in the CDR3. The CDR3 spells CASSQGPLRGYTF. CDR3 nucleotides: TGTGCCAGCAGCCAAGGACCCTTAAGGGGCTACACCTTC.

This clonotype was picked up many times. The chain recombines TRBV28 with TRBJ1-3, with 7 bases aligning to TRBD1. The CDR3 extends over 16 amino acids. CDR1 is MDHEN, CDR2 SYDVKM, per germline. J lost 0 bases, V lost 4 bases, and 6 bases had no gene match. The CDR3 loop is CASSSPRQGSGNTIYF. CDR3 bases: TGTGCCAGCAGTTCTCCAAGACAGGGCTCTGGAAACACCATATATTTT.

This clonotype has only a few counts. The rearrangement links TRBV5-5 to TRBJ2-7, with 7 bases matching TRBD1. J was trimmed by 2 bases and V by 1 base; bases with no gene match: 6. Germline V gene lookup returns CDR1 SGHKS and CDR2 YYEKEE (reference sequence). This CDR3 comprises 15 residues. CDR3 nucleotide sequence: TGTGCCAGCAGCTTGTTGGACAGGTCCACCTACGAGCAGTACTTC. Translating gives CASSLLDRSTYEQYF.

This clonotype was picked up many times. The chain couples TRBV28 to TRBJ2-1; perhaps TRBD2 as D (6 bases). The germline V gene has CDR1 MDHEN and CDR2 SYDVKM. The CDR3 has 16 amino acids. The V and J ends lost 6 bases and 4 bases respectively, with 19 bases between them. The CDR3: CASSPQDSRGYNEQFF. The CDR3 region has the DNA TGTGCCAGCAGCCCTCAGGACTCCCGGGGGTACAATGAGCAGTTCTTC. The full variable domain, completed using reference TRBV28 and TRBJ2-1, is DVKVTQSSRYLVKRTGEKVFLECVQDMDHENMFWYRQDPGLGLRLIYFSYDVKMKEKGDIPEGYSVSREKKERFSLILESASTNQTSMYLCASSPQDSRGYNEQFFGPGTRLTVL.

This clonotype appeared a few times. The chain carries TRBV11-2 and TRBJ2-1; D gene uncertain. The V and J ends lost 1 base and 8 bases respectively, with 6 bases between them. From germline, CDR1 is SGHAT and CDR2 FQNNGV. The CDR3 is 12 amino acids. In DNA, the CDR3 is TGTGCCAGCAGCTTAGCTAAGGATGAGCAGTTCTTC. Residues: CASSLAKDEQFF.

This clonotype was seen at least ten times. The genes are TRBV7-7 and TRBJ2-1, with 9 bases aligning to TRBD2. There are 15 residues in the CDR3. V trimming: 5 bases; J trimming: 10 bases; junction bases outside the gene matches: 12. Germline V gene data show CDR1 as SSHAT and CDR2 as FNYEAQ (reference sequence). The CDR3 sequence is CASSLFSGTSNEQFF. The CDR3 DNA is TGTGCCAGCAGCCTATTCTCCGGGACTAGCAACGAGCAGTTCTTC.

This clonotype was seen at least ten times. The rearrangement links TRBV5-1 to TRBJ2-1; D is possibly TRBD2 (6 bases). V was pared by 0 bases and J by 7 bases, with 17 bases between. The CDR3 runs to 16 residues. Looked up from germline, CDR1 is SGHRS and CDR2 is YFSETQ. CDR3 sequence: CASSLAAGTSLNEQFF. DNA for the CDR3: TGCGCCAGCAGCTTGGCTGCGGGAACCTCCCTAAATGAGCAGTTCTTC.

The gene calls are TRBV28 and TRBJ2-3; D unclear. The CDR3 spans 12 residues. Trimming shortened V by 6 bases and J by 3 bases, and 7 bases separated the two germline ends. Germline CDR1 MDHEN, CDR2 SYDVKM. The CDR3 DNA sequence: TGTGCCAGCAGAATGGGGACAGATACGCAGTATTTT. It encodes CASRMGTDTQYF.

This clonotype was counted many times. The genes are TRBV20-1 and TRBJ2-7; D unresolved. The CDR3 is 12 residues long. CDR1 DFQATT and CDR2 SNEGSKA come from the germline V gene (reference sequence). V was trimmed by 5 bases and J by 7 bases, leaving 15 bases between them. The CDR3, as DNA: TGCAGTGCTGCATGGGGTCTCGGGGAGCAGTACTTC. Residues: CSAAWGLGEQYF.

This clonotype appeared many times. V and J are TRBV7-9 and TRBJ2-1; TRBD2 matches 13 bases. V dropped 5 bases and J dropped 7; count of bases not matched to a gene: 8. The CDR3 runs 16 residues. Per germline, CDR1 SEHNR and CDR2 FQNEAQ (reference sequence). CDR3 amino acids: CASSQTTSGRGNEQFF. CDR3 DNA: TGTGCCAGCAGCCAAACAACTAGCGGGAGGGGGAATGAGCAGTTCTTC.

V and J are TRBV6-6 and TRBJ2-1; possible D gene TRBD2, 6 bases. Germline values: CDR1 MNHNY, CDR2 SVGAGI (reference sequence). The CDR3 has 17 amino acids. The germline V and J ends were trimmed by 6 bases and 6 bases, with 24 bases remaining between them. CDR3 sequence: CASSLMKFVGAGNEQFF. In DNA, the CDR3 is TGTGCCAGCAGCCTCATGAAGTTTGTGGGAGCGGGCAATGAGCAGTTCTTC.

The table lists this clonotype with a few counts. At one end the junction does not follow the germline gene, possibly because of a read error. The chain links TRBV7-6 to TRBJ1-6, with D perhaps matching TRBD1 (6 bases). This CDR3 comprises 12 residues. CDR1 is SGHVS, CDR2 FNYEAQ, per germline. The CDR3: CASSLGKDSLIF. The CDR3, as DNA: TGTGCCAGCAGCTTAGGAAAGGACAGTCTAATCTTT. The complete variable domain, with remaining parts taken from reference TRBV7-6 and TRBJ1-6, reads GAGVSQSPRYKVTKRGQDVALRCDPISGHVSLYWYRQALGQGPEFLTYFNYEAQQDKSGLPNDRFSAERPEGSISTLTIQRTEQRDSAMYRCASSLGKDSLIFGNGTRLTVT.

This clonotype was seen a handful of times. The chain carries TRBV7-2 and TRBJ2-2; the D gene could be TRBD1 or TRBD2 (5 bases each). V gave up 11 bases and J gave up 5 bases, with 15 bases separating them. Germline loops: CDR1 SGHTA, CDR2 FQGNSA. The CDR3 has 13 residues. The DNA of the CDR3 is TGTGCCGGATCCGGGACCGTTACCGGGGAGCTGTTTTTT. It is translated as CAGSGTVTGELFF.

This clonotype was detected only a few times. This chain connects TRBV7-2 to TRBJ2-1, with 13 bases identical to TRBD2. With V trimmed by 5 bases and J by 6 bases, 4 bases remained unmatched. CDR1 and CDR2 from the germline V gene are SGHTA and FQGNSA. The length of the CDR3 is 15 residues. The CDR3 coding sequence is TGTGCCAGCAGCATGAGGACTAGCGGGAGCAATGAGCAGTTCTTC. Amino acid sequence: CASSMRTSGSNEQFF.

The CDR3 sequence is CSVGSGVYEQYF. Here the CDR3 DNA reads TGCAGCGTTGGCTCAGGGGTCTACGAGCAGTACTTC. This chain uses TRBV29-1 with TRBJ2-7; the D gene is possibly TRBD1 (6 bases). The CDR3 contains 12 residues. Looked up from germline, CDR1 is SQVTM and CDR2 is ANQGSEA. Trimming shortened V by 4 bases and J by 3 bases, and 10 bases separated the two germline ends.

The rearrangement links TRBV2 to TRBJ2-2, with 13 bases aligning to TRBD2. CDR1 is SNHLY, CDR2 FYNNEI, per germline. The ends lost 5 bases at V and 7 bases at J; junction bases unmatched: 7. This CDR3 is built from 16 residues. The CDR3 protein is CASSLLAGGKNGELFF. The CDR3 DNA reads as TGTGCCAGCAGTTTACTAGCGGGAGGGAAGAACGGGGAGCTGTTTTTT.

Only a few counts were recorded for this clonotype. The chain recombines TRBV28 with TRBJ2-7; 7 bases fit TRBD1. The CDR3 has 14 amino acids. J gave up 6 bases and V 6 bases, and 11 bases lay outside the gene matches. Germline loops: CDR1 MDHEN, CDR2 SYDVKM. CDR3 DNA: TGTGCCAGCAGGCGTGACAGGGTAATATCCGAGCAGTACTTC. Protein product: CASRRDRVISEQYF.

This clonotype was found many times. The chain recombines TRBV3-1 with TRBJ2-7; tentative D call: TRBD2 (5 bases). V lost 0 bases and J 0 bases, leaving 9 bases between the germline ends. The CDR3 totals 15 residues. CDR1 and CDR2 (germline): LGHDT, YNNKEL (reference sequence). CDR3 in DNA: TGTGCCAGCAGCCAAGATGTAGGGAGCTCCTACGAGCAGTACTTC. It codes for CASSQDVGSSYEQYF.

The chain employs TRBV6-2 or TRBV6-3 and TRBJ2-2; D perhaps matches TRBD2 (6 bases). CDR3 length: 15 residues. V dropped 7 bases and J dropped 5 bases, with 17 bases sitting between them. Per the germline V gene, CDR1 is MNHEY and CDR2 is SVGEGT. CDR3 DNA sequence: TGTGCCAGCACCCTACCGGGACTTTCTACCGGGGAGCTGTTTTTT. Its translation is CASTLPGLSTGELFF.